This passage covers 11 T cell receptor beta chains from one sample sequenced in a study of T cell responses to AZD1222 COVID-19 vaccine. Generated by immunoSEQ multiplex PCR, the TCRdb table keeps only in-frame clones and is missing some. The data contain roughly 20,000 clones, roughly 82% of them singletons. The sequences come from peripheral blood, collected on day 0 of AZD1222 vaccination. These TCRs come from an adult in good health.

This clone was observed a handful of times. A junction end diverges from the germline sequence, so it may reflect a read error. The chain uses TRBV5-6 and TRBJ2-3; 10 bases match TRBD1. CDR1 and CDR2 from the germline V gene are SGHDT and YYEEEE. This CDR3 has 15 amino acids. CDR3 DNA: TGTGCCAGCAGAGTGACCCTTGAACTCGGACAGGGGGTAGTATTT. It translates to CASRVTLELGQGVVF.

The rearrangement uses TRBV28 and TRBJ1-6; 8 positions agree with TRBD1. This CDR3 has 13 residues. With 7 bases clipped from V and 8 bases from J, the junction kept 4 bases outside the gene matches. Germline loops: CDR1 MDHEN, CDR2 SYDVKM. The CDR3, as DNA: TGTGCCAGCAACAGGGGGGCTCATTCACCCCTCCACTTT. Translating gives CASNRGAHSPLHF.

This clone was picked up one time. The chain combines TRBV28 with TRBJ1-4, with 9 bases lining up with TRBD1. The CDR3 contains 17 residues. Losses at the gene ends were 3 bases for V and 2 bases for J; bases not matched to a gene: 7. Germline values: CDR1 MDHEN, CDR2 SYDVKM. The CDR3 coding sequence is TGTGCCAGCAGTTTTCCACAGGGGGCGCGGACTAATGAAAAACTGTTTTTT. Residues: CASSFPQGARTNEKLFF.

The V and J genes are TRBV19 and TRBJ1-3; 7 bases fit TRBD1. Per germline, CDR1 LNHDA and CDR2 SQIVND (reference sequence). This CDR3 contains 15 residues. Trimming removed 4 bases from V and 2 bases from J; junction bases left unmatched: 5. In DNA form, the CDR3 reads TGTGCCAGTAGTAAGACAGGGTTGGCTGGAAACACCATATATTTT. Protein sequence: CASSKTGLAGNTIYF.

The J gene is TRBJ2-2, the V gene TRBV3-1 (or the pseudogene TRBV3-2); possible D gene TRBD1, 5 bases. Trimming cost V 3 bases and J 5 bases, with 13 bases left between them. The germline CDR1 and CDR2 sequences are LGHDT and YNNKEL (reference sequence). The CDR3 covers 15 residues. The CDR3 DNA follows: TGTGCCAGCAGCCATTGGGCCCCAGGGACCGGGGAGCTGTTTTTT. Its protein product is CASSHWAPGTGELFF.

The chain carries TRBV28 and TRBJ2-1, with 7 positions matching TRBD2. V was pared by 6 bases and J by 6 bases, with 8 bases of the junction left unmatched. The CDR3 spans 14 residues. Germline values: CDR1 MDHEN, CDR2 SYDVKM. CDR3 sequence reads: CASRVGGPSNEQFF. The CDR3, as DNA: TGTGCCAGCAGGGTGGGAGGGCCAAGCAATGAGCAGTTCTTC.

This clone was observed once. The chain carries TRBV11-1 and TRBJ2-2; the D is unclear. Germline-derived CDR1 and CDR2 are SGHAT and FQDESV (reference sequence). The V end lost 4 bases, the J end lost 1 base, and 10 bases lay between the germline ends. The CDR3 extends over 15 amino acids. The CDR3 sequence: CASSYGYLNTGELFF. For the CDR3, the DNA is TGTGCCAGCAGCTACGGGTACCTGAACACCGGGGAGCTGTTTTTT.

V and J are TRBV9 and TRBJ2-7; D is perhaps TRBD2 (5 bases). Germline V lookup: CDR1 SGDLS, CDR2 YYNGEE. V was trimmed by 0 bases and J by 2 bases, leaving 12 bases between them. The CDR3 loop spans 15 amino acids. CDR3 residues: CASSVEGDGPYEQYF. The CDR3 DNA reads TGTGCCAGCAGCGTAGAGGGAGACGGACCCTACGAGCAGTACTTC.

The chain joins TRBV7-9 to TRBJ2-7; TRBD1 or TRBD2 may be the D gene (6 bases each). Germline V gene lookup returns CDR1 SEHNR and CDR2 FQNEAQ (reference sequence). Between the trimmed V and J ends, which lost 5 bases and 4 bases, there was a span of 21 bases. The length of the CDR3 is 16 residues. The CDR3 is CASSPKGTSAGYEQYF. In DNA form, the CDR3 reads TGTGCCAGCAGCCCCAAGGGGACAAGCGCGGGGTACGAGCAGTACTTC.

This chain links TRBV30 with TRBJ2-3; D not resolved. CDR3 length: 12 residues. Germline CDR1 is GTSNPN and CDR2 is SVGIG (reference sequence). V lost 0 bases and J 5 bases, leaving 6 bases between the germline ends. The CDR3 region has the DNA TGTGCCTGGAGTGTAAGGAGAGATACGCAGTATTTT. Translated, it gives CAWSVRRDTQYF.

In regard to this clone: This CDR3 is also generated by other DNA sequences in the sample. The chain combines TRBV7-9 with TRBJ1-2; 8 bases line up with TRBD1. After removal of 1 base from V and 4 bases from J, the junction contained 2 bases not matched to a gene. Germline CDR1 and CDR2: SEHNR and FQNEAQ (reference sequence). The CDR3 totals 14 residues. The CDR3 coding sequence is TGTGCCAGCAGCTTAGGGCAGGGGGCCTATGGCTACACCTTC. This codes for CASSLGQGAYGYTF.